The 21 T cell receptor beta chains below come from one sample, sequenced in a study of blood T cell repertoires in COVID-19. Here immunoSEQ multiplex PCR was the method, and the copy in TCRdb shows in-frame clones only, minus some. The table records around 300,000 clones, approximately 88% of them present only once. The sequencing input was peripheral blood. These TCRs come from a woman in her twenties or thirties with COVID-19, enrolled during active disease.

The rearrangement uses TRBV11-3 and TRBJ2-1; the D gene is possibly TRBD2 (6 bases). This CDR3 comprises 14 residues. Germline V CDR1 and CDR2: SGHNT, YENEEA. Trimming took 2 bases from V and 7 from J, leaving 12 bases between them. The CDR3 loop is CASSLYLRGNEQFF. The CDR3, as DNA: TGTGCCAGCAGCTTATATCTTCGGGGGAATGAGCAGTTCTTC. The full variable domain, with the rest looked up from reference TRBV11-3 and TRBJ2-1, is EAGVVQSPRYKIIEKKQPVAFWCNPISGHNTLYWYLQNLGQGPELLIRYENEEAVDDSQLPKDRFSAERLKGVDSTLKIQPAELGDSAVYLCASSLYLRGNEQFFGPGTRLTVL.

In this sample, this clone turned up a few times. The chain is built from TRBV7-2 and TRBJ1-6; no clear D gene. V dropped 5 bases and J dropped 9 bases, with 14 bases sitting between them. The CDR3 contains 14 residues. Looked up from germline, CDR1 is SGHTA and CDR2 is FQGNSA. CDR3 region: CASSPSQFFSPLHF. In DNA form, the CDR3 reads TGTGCCAGCAGCCCCTCGCAGTTCTTTTCACCCCTCCACTTT.

This chain uses TRBV27 with TRBJ2-7; 7 bases are shared with TRBD1. The CDR3 loop spans 15 amino acids. With V trimmed by 3 bases and J by 7 bases, 12 bases remained unmatched. Germline V gene sequence: CDR1 MNHEY, CDR2 SMNVEV (reference sequence). Written as DNA, the CDR3 is TGTGCCAGCAGTTTGTCCCCGGACAGGTCGTTAGAGCAGTACTTC. Protein sequence: CASSLSPDRSLEQYF.

The V gene is TRBV27, the J gene TRBJ1-5, with D possibly being TRBD1 (5 bases). The CDR3 spans 13 residues. Germline V gene lookup returns CDR1 MNHEY and CDR2 SMNVEV (reference sequence). V was trimmed by 6 bases and J by 7 bases, leaving 13 bases between them. CDR3 sequence reads: CASSPGLEQPQHF. The CDR3 nucleotides are TGTGCCAGCAGCCCAGGGTTAGAGCAGCCCCAGCATTTT.

The V and J genes are TRBV20-1 and TRBJ1-2; D not resolved. Trimming cost V 3 bases and J 2 bases, with 16 bases left between them. The CDR3 runs 15 residues. Germline V lookup: CDR1 DFQATT, CDR2 SNEGSKA (reference sequence). CDR3 sequence reads: CSASSKRSLNYGYTF. In DNA form, the CDR3 reads TGCAGTGCTAGTTCGAAAAGGAGTCTAAACTATGGCTACACCTTC.

This chain links TRBV5-6 with TRBJ2-5; TRBD2 is a possible D gene (6 bases). This CDR3 contains 16 residues. Germline lookup yields CDR1 SGHDT and CDR2 YYEEEE. V was shortened by 0 bases and J by 2 bases, with 14 bases between the two germline ends. CDR3: CASSLDGVGGQETQYF. Written as DNA, the CDR3 is TGTGCCAGCAGCTTGGACGGGGTCGGGGGTCAAGAGACCCAGTACTTC.

The chain recombines TRBV10-1 with TRBJ1-2, with 7 bases matching TRBD1. Trimming removed 6 bases from V and 7 bases from J; junction bases left unmatched: 2. The germline CDR1 and CDR2 sequences are WNHNN and SYGVQD (reference sequence). The CDR3 sequence is 11 residues long. The CDR3 DNA follows: TGCGCCAGCAGGAGGACAGGTGGCTACACCTTC. Translating gives CASRRTGGYTF.

For this clone: The sample has other DNA sequences that encode this CDR3 too. The chain recombines TRBV7-2 with TRBJ1-6; no reliable D call. The germline V gene has CDR1 SGHTA and CDR2 FQGNSA. With 5 bases removed from V and 7 bases from J, the gap between germline ends came to 9 bases. This CDR3 region has 13 residues. The CDR3 sequence: CASSLRGNSPLHF. The CDR3 region has the DNA TGTGCCAGCAGCCTCCGAGGGAATTCACCCCTCCACTTT. Full variable domain (missing parts from reference TRBV7-2 and TRBJ1-6): GAGVSQSPSNKVTEKGKDVELRCDPISGHTALYWYRQSLGQGLEFLIYFQGNSAPDKSGLPSDRFSAERTGGSVSTLTIQRTQQEDSAVYLCASSLRGNSPLHFGNGTRLTVT.

The gene calls are TRBV27 and TRBJ1-4, with D maybe TRBD1 (6 bases). Germline-derived CDR1 and CDR2 are MNHEY and SMNVEV (reference sequence). Trimming left V 8 bases short and J 7 bases short, with 23 bases between. The CDR3 has 16 residues. The DNA for the CDR3 is TGTGCCAGCGCACCCTCGGGGCAGGGGATTGGTGAAAAACTGTTTTTT. Translating gives CASAPSGQGIGEKLFF.

V usage is TRBV10-3 and J usage is TRBJ2-1; 9 nucleotides agree with TRBD2. V dropped 1 base and J dropped 4; count of bases not matched to a gene: 11. This CDR3 comprises 18 residues. Per the germline V gene, CDR1 is ENHRY and CDR2 is SYGVKD. CDR3 amino acids: CAISELRAGGPPYNEQFF. The CDR3 DNA sequence: TGTGCCATCAGTGAGTTGCGAGCGGGGGGCCCTCCTTACAATGAGCAGTTCTTC.

The chain employs TRBV5-1 and TRBJ2-3; possible D gene TRBD1, 6 bases. Trimming took off 4 bases at V and 6 bases at J, with 18 bases between the two ends. The CDR3 is 15 amino acids. CDR1 SGHRS and CDR2 YFSETQ come from the germline V gene. CDR3 in amino acids: CASSTRPGVEDTQYF. The CDR3 nucleotides read TGCGCCAGCAGCACGCGACCAGGGGTGGAGGATACGCAGTATTTT.

The chain links TRBV5-6 to TRBJ2-7; no firm D call. The V gene lost 4 bases and the J gene lost 3 bases, with 8 bases spanning the gap. Looked up from germline, CDR1 is SGHDT and CDR2 is YYEEEE. The CDR3 covers 12 residues. The chain's CDR3 is CASSTRHYEQYV. The CDR3 nucleotides are TGTGCCAGCAGCACGAGGCACTACGAGCAGTACGTC.

The chain joins TRBV7-9 to TRBJ1-2; 7 nucleotides match TRBD1. Germline values: CDR1 SEHNR, CDR2 FQNEAQ (reference sequence). There are 12 residues in the CDR3. The V gene end was trimmed by 5 bases and the J gene end by 5 bases; junction bases not matched to a gene: 2. The CDR3 reads CASSAGGYGYTF. The DNA for the CDR3 is TGTGCCAGCAGCGCAGGGGGATATGGCTACACCTTC. Filled out from reference TRBV7-9 and TRBJ1-2, the complete variable domain reads DTGVSQNPRHKITKRGQNVTFRCDPISEHNRLYWYRQTLGQGPEFLTYFQNEAQLEKSRLLSDRFSAERPKGSFSTLEIQRTEQGDSAMYLCASSAGGYGYTFGSGTRLTVV.

The chain combines TRBV6-9 with TRBJ2-7, with 11 nucleotides matching TRBD2. The CDR3 runs to 17 residues. Germline V CDR1 and CDR2: MNHGY, SVAAGI. CDR3 bases: TGTGTCACGGGTCCTAGCGGGGGGCCCGTAACTATATACGAGCAGTACTTC. Protein product: CVTGPSGGPVTIYEQYF.

Turning to this clone: A read error may account for a junction end that differs from germline. This chain joins TRBV11-2 and TRBJ1-2, with unresolved D. The CDR3 runs to 13 residues. CDR1 is SGHAT and CDR2 is FQNNGV in the germline V gene. CDR3 protein: CASSYTVLYSYTF. CDR3 in DNA: TGTGCCAGCAGCTATACAGTCCTCTATAGCTACACCTTC.

The chain employs TRBV6-1 and TRBJ2-1; D remains ambiguous. V was shortened by 3 bases and J by 8 bases, with 11 bases between the two germline ends. The CDR3 extends over 13 amino acids. Per the germline V gene, CDR1 is MNHNS and CDR2 is SASEGT. CDR3 nucleotide sequence: TGTGCCAGCAGTGAGATCGGGTGGGATGAGCAGTTCTTC. It encodes CASSEIGWDEQFF.

DNA for the CDR3: TGCAGCGTTAGAAAGGACAGGGCAGGAGATACGCAGTATTTT. This codes for CSVRKDRAGDTQYF. This rearrangement joins TRBV29-1 to TRBJ2-3; TRBD1 agrees at 8 bases. V was clipped by 5 bases and J by 5 bases; unmatched bases: 9. The CDR3 spans 14 residues. Germline CDR1 and CDR2: SQVTM and ANQGSEA.

The rearrangement uses TRBV3-1 (or the pseudogene TRBV3-2) and TRBJ1-2; D ambiguous. V gave up 1 base and J gave up 2 bases, with 8 bases separating them. This CDR3 region has 14 residues. The V gene's germline CDR1 is LGHDT and CDR2 YNNKEL (reference sequence). The CDR3 nucleotides are TGTGCCAGCAGCCAAGGAGGAGCAAACTATGGCTACACCTTC. Amino acid sequence: CASSQGGANYGYTF.

The chain links TRBV10-3 to TRBJ2-3; no clear D gene. The CDR3 is 12 residues long. Germline V CDR1 and CDR2: ENHRY, SYGVKD. V lost 3 bases to trimming and J lost 7 bases, with 8 bases between them. The CDR3 region has the DNA TGTGCCATCAGTGACAAACCTAATACGCAGTATTTT. This translates into CAISDKPNTQYF.

The rearrangement joins TRBV19 to TRBJ1-5; TRBD1 is a possible D gene (5 bases). Trimming left V 5 bases short and J 0 bases short, with 20 bases between. The V gene's germline CDR1 is LNHDA and CDR2 SQIVND (reference sequence). This CDR3 spans 18 amino acids. The CDR3 reads CASSGTRAGTYSNQPQHF. In nucleotides, the CDR3 is TGTGCCAGTAGTGGAACTCGGGCGGGGACCTATAGCAATCAGCCCCAGCATTTT.

The chain combines TRBV7-9 with TRBJ2-7; the match to TRBD2 covers 7 bases. The CDR3 totals 14 residues. CDR1 and CDR2 (germline): SEHNR, FQNEAQ (reference sequence). With V trimmed by 5 bases and J by 4 bases, 8 bases remained unmatched. Here the CDR3 reads CASSPPGGEYEQYV. CDR3 nucleotides: TGTGCCAGCAGCCCGCCTGGGGGGGAATACGAGCAGTACGTC.